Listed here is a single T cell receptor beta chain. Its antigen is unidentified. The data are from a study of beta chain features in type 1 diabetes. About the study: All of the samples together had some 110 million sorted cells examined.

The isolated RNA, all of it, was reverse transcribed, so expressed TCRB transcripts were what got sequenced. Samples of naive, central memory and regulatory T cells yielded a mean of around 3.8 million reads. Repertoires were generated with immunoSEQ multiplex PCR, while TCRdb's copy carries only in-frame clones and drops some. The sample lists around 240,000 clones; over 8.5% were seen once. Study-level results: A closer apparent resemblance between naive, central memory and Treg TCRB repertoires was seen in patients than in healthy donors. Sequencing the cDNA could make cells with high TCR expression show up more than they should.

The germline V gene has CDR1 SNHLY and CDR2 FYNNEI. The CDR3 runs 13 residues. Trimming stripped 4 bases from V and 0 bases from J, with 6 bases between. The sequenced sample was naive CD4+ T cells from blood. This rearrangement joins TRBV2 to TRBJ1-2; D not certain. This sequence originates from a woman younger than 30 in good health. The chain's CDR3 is CASSGRSNYGYTF. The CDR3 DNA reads TGTGCCAGCAGTGGGCGGTCTAACTATGGCTACACCTTC.